This T cell receptor (beta chain) was identified during a study of ipilimumab plus nivolumab after autologous stem cell transplantation. Study-level background: Patients received a median of about 5 ipilimumab and about 8 nivolumab doses. DLBCL patients had primary refractory or relapsed disease.

Patients got ipilimumab 1 mg/kg beginning 14 to 28 days post-transplant. Study-wide findings and caveats: Authors suggest TCR repertoire, Treg phenotype and gut microbiota support further study.

The CDR3 spans 14 residues. V was trimmed by 1 base and J by 6 bases, leaving 12 bases between them. The germline V gene has CDR1 SGHTA and CDR2 FQGNSA. Produced via immunoSEQ multiplex PCR; TCRdb's table is partial and in-frame only. The data contain 15,000 or so clones, 81% of them seen just once; the ten biggest clones take up 15% to 20%. With regard to this clone: Antigen unknown.

V gene TRBV7-2 combines with J gene TRBJ1-1; no definite D call. The TCR originated in a male donor with diffuse large B-cell lymphoma. The input for sequencing was PBMCs, taken in a trial of ipilimumab plus nivolumab as post-transplant consolidation. CDR3 DNA sequence: TGTGCCAGCAGCTTAGGTATCACAAGAGCTGAAGCTTTCTTT. Translated, it gives CASSLGITRAEAFF.